This TCR beta chain was recorded in a study of memory CD4+ T cells and cytomegalovirus serostatus. The sort gate was single viable CD3+CD4+CD8-CD45RO+ cells for memory CD4+ T cells. In this sample, this clone turned up a few times. Sequencing was performed with immunoSEQ multiplex PCR; in TCRdb, only in-frame clones are kept and a portion is missing. The table has almost 55,000 clones, roughly 79% seen once. The trim removed 4 bases at V and 7 bases at J, leaving 9 bases unmatched. Germline V gene sequence: CDR1 LGHNA, CDR2 YNFKEQ. The CDR3 consists of 16 residues. The sequence was obtained from an adult in good health and CMV-seronegative. What was sequenced was memory CD4+ T cells from blood. This chain connects TRBV4-2 to TRBJ1-6; TRBD1 agrees at 8 bases. This chain's CDR3 is CASSPRDRSENSPLHF. CDR3 nucleotide sequence: TGTGCCAGCAGCCCCCGGGACAGGAGCGAGAATTCACCCCTCCACTTT.